This T cell receptor beta chain is from a study of blood T cell repertoires in COVID-19. Sequencing used immunoSEQ multiplex PCR; TCRdb keeps in-frame clones, though not all of them. The repertoire consists of approximately 270,000 clones, with about nine tenths occurring once and the leading ten covering less than 2%. V lost 7 bases and J lost 13, with 16 bases in between. The CDR3 runs 10 residues. Per germline, CDR1 DFQATT and CDR2 SNEGSKA (reference sequence). What the recovered Cohort 3 donors had was two negative PCRs, clearance, or symptom resolution. This chain joins TRBV20-1 and TRBJ1-2; D gene ambiguous. The source of this sequence is a man aged 40-49 years who had recovered from COVID-19. Sequenced material: PBMCs or T cells enriched from blood (not recorded which). CDR3 sequence: CSVARLEPTF. The CDR3 DNA is TGCAGTGTCGCTCGGTTGGAGCCCACCTTC.